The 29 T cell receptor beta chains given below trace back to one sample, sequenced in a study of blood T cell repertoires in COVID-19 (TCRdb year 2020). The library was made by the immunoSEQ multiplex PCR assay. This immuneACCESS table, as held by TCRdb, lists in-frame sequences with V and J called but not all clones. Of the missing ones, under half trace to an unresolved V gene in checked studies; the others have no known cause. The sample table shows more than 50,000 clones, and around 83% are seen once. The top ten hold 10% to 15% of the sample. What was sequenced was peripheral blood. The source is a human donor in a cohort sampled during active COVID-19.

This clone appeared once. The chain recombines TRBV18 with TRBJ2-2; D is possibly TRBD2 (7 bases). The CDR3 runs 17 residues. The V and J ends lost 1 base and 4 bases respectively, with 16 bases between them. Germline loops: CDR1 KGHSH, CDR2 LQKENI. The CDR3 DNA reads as TGTGCCAGCTCACCACTCAATGCGGGGGCCAGCACCGGGGAGCTGTTTTTT. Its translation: CASSPLNAGASTGELFF.

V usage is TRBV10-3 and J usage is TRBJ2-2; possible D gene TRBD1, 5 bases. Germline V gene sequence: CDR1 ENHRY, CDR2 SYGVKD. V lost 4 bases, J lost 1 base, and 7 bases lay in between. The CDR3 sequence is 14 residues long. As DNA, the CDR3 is TGTGCCATCAGTGGACAGTTGAACACCGGGGAGCTGTTTTTT. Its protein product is CAISGQLNTGELFF.

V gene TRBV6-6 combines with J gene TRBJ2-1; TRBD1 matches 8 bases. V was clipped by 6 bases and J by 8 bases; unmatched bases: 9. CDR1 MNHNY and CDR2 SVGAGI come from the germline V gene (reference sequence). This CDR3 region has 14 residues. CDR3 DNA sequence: TGTGCCAGCAGCCCGGCAGGGGGCATCGATGAGCAGTTCTTC. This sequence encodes CASSPAGGIDEQFF.

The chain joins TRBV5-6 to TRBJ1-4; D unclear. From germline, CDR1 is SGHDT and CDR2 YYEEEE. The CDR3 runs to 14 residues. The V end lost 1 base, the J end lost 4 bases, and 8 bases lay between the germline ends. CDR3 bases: TGTGCCAGCAGCTTGTCGGGGTTTAATGAAAAACTGTTTTTT. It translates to CASSLSGFNEKLFF.

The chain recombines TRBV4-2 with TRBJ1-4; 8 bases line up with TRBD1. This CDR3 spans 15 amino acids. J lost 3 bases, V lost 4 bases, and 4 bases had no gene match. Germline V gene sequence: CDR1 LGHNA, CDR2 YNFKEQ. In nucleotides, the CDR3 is TGTGCCAGCAGCCTGGGACAGGACGCTAATGAAAAACTGTTTTTT. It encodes CASSLGQDANEKLFF.

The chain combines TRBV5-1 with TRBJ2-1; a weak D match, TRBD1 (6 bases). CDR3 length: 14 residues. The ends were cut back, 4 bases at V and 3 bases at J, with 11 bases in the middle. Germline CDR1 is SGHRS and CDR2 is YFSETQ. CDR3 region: CASSPLQGYNEQFF. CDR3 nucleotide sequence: TGCGCCAGCAGCCCGTTACAGGGCTACAATGAGCAGTTCTTC.

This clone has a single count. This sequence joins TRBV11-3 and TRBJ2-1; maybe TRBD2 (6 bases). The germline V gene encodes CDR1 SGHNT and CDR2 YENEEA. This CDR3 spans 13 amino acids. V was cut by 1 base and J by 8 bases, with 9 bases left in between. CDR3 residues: CASSLGGVDEQFF. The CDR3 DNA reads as TGTGCCAGCAGCTTAGGGGGGGTGGATGAGCAGTTCTTC.

The CDR3 nucleotides read TGTGCCAGCAGTGTACAGGGGGCGGGTATGGTGTGGGAGCAGTACGTC. It translates to CASSVQGAGMVWEQYV. The chain has TRBV2 and TRBJ2-7; 9 nucleotides match TRBD1. This CDR3 has 16 amino acids. The V gene's germline CDR1 is SNHLY and CDR2 FYNNEI. J gave up 7 bases and V 4 bases, and 14 bases lay outside the gene matches.

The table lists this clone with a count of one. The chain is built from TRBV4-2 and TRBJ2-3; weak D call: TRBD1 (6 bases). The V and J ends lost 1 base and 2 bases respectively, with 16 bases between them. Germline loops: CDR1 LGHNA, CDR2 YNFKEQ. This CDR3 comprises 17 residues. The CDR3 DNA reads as TGTGCCAGCAGCCAAGTGGTCGGGACAAAAGACACAGATACGCAGTATTTT. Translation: CASSQVVGTKDTDTQYF.

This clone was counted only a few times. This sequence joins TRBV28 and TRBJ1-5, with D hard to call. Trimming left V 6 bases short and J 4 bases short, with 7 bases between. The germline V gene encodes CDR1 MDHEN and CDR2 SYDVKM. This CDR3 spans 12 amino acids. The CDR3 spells CASSPTNQPQHF. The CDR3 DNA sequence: TGTGCCAGCAGCCCTACTAATCAGCCCCAGCATTTT.

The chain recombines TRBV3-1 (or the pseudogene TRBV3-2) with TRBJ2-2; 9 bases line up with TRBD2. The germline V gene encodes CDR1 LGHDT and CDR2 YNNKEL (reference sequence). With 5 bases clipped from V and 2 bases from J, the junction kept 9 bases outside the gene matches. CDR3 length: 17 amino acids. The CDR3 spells CASSSLGGGANTGELFF. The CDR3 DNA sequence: TGTGCCAGCAGCTCTCTAGGCGGGGGGGCAAACACCGGGGAGCTGTTTTTT.

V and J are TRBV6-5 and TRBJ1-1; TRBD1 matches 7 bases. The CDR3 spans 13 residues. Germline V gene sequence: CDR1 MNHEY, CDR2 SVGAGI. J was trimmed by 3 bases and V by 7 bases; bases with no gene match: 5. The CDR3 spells CASNRGRDTEAFF. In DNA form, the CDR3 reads TGTGCCAGCAACAGGGGCAGGGACACTGAAGCTTTCTTT.

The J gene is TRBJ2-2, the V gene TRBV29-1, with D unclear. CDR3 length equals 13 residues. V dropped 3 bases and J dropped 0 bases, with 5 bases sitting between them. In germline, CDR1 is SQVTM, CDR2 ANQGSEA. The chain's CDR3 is CSVDQANTGELFF. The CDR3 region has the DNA TGCAGCGTTGATCAGGCGAACACCGGGGAGCTGTTTTTT.

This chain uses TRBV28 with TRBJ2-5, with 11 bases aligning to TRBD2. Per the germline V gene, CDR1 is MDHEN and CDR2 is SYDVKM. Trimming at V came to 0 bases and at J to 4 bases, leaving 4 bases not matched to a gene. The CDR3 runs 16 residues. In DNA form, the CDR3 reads TGTGCCAGCAGTTTATGGGCTAGCGGGGGGCGAGAGACCCAGTACTTC. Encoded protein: CASSLWASGGRETQYF.

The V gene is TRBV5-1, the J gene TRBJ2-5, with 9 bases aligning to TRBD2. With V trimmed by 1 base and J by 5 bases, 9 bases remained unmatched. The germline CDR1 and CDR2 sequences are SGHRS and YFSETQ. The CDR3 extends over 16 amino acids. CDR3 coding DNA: TGCGCCAGCAGCTTGCGGGCTAGCGGGGCGGGGGAGACCCAGTACTTC. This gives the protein CASSLRASGAGETQYF.

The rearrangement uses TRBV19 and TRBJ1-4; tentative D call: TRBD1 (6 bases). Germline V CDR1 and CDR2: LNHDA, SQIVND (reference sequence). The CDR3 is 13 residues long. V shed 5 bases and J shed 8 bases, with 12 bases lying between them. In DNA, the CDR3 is TGTGCCAGTAGTTTCAGGGGCAACGAAAAACTGTTTTTT. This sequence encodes CASSFRGNEKLFF. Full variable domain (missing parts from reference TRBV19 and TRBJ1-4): DGGITQSPKYLFRKEGQNVTLSCEQNLNHDAMYWYRQDPGQGLRLIYYSQIVNDFQKGDIAEGYSVSREKKESFPLTVTSAQKNPTAFYLCASSFRGNEKLFFGSGTQLSVL.

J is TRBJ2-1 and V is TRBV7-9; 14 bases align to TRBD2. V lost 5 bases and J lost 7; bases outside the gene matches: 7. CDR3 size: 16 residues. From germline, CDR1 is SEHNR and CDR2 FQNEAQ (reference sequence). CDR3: CASSPPTSGGANEQFF. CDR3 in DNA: TGTGCCAGCAGCCCTCCGACTAGCGGGGGGGCAAATGAGCAGTTCTTC.

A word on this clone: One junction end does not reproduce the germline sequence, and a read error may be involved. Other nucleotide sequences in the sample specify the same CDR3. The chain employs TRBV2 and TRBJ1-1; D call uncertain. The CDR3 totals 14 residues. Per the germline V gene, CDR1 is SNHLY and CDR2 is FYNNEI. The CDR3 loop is CASSRGTENTEAFF. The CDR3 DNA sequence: TGTGCTAGCAGCCGAGGCACCGAGAACACTGAAGCTTTCTTT. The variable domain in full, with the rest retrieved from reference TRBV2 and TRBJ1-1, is EPEVTQTPSHQVTQMGQEVILRCVPISNHLYFYWYRQILGQKVEFLVSFYNNEISEKSEIFDDQFSVERPDGSNFTLKIRSTKLEDSAMYFCASSRGTENTEAFFGQGTRLTVV.

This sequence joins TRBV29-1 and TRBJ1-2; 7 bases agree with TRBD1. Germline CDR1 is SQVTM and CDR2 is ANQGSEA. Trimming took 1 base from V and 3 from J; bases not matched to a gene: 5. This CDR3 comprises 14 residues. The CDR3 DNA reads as TGCAGCGTTGAAGTCAGGGACAGTGACTATGGCTACACCTTC. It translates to CSVEVRDSDYGYTF.

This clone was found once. The DNA for the CDR3 is TGCGCCAGCAGCTCTACGACAGGGGGAAACACCATATATTTT. Amino acid sequence: CASSSTTGGNTIYF. The V and J genes are TRBV4-1 and TRBJ1-3; the match to TRBD1 covers 7 bases. This CDR3 has 14 residues. The germline gives CDR1 MGHRA, CDR2 YSYEKL. V lost 5 bases, J lost 4 bases, and 5 bases stayed unmatched.

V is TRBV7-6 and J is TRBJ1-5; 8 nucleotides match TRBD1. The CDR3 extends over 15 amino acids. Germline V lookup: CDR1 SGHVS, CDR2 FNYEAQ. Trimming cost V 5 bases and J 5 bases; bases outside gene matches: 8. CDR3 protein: CASSPWTGKDQPQHF. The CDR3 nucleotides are TGTGCCAGCAGCCCCTGGACAGGGAAGGATCAGCCCCAGCATTTT. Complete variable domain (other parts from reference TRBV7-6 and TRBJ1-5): GAGVSQSPRYKVTKRGQDVALRCDPISGHVSLYWYRQALGQGPEFLTYFNYEAQQDKSGLPNDRFSAERPEGSISTLTIQRTEQRDSAMYRCASSPWTGKDQPQHFGDGTRLSIL.

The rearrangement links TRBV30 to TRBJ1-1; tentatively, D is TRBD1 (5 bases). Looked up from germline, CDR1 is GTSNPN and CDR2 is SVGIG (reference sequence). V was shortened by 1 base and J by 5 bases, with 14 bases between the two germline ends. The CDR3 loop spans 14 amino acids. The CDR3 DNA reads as TGTGCCTGGAGTGGGGGCAGGGTGTGGACTGAAGCTTTCTTT. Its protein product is CAWSGGRVWTEAFF.

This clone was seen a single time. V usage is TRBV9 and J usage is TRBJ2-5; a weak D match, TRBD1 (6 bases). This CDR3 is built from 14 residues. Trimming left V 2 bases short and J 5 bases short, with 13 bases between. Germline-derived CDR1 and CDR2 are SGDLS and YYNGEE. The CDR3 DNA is TGTGCCAGCAGCGTTACAGGGTACTTGGAGACCCAGTACTTC. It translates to CASSVTGYLETQYF.

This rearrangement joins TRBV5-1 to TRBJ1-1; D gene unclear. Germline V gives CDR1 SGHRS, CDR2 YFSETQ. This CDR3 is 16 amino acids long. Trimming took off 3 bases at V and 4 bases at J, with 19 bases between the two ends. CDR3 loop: CASSSGTDPRGTEAFF. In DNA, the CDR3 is TGCGCCAGCAGCTCCGGCACCGATCCTCGGGGCACTGAAGCTTTCTTT.

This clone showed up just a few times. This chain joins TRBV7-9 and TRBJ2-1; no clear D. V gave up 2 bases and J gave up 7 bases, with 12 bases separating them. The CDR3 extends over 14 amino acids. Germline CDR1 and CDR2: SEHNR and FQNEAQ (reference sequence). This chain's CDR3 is CASSLLGLTNEQFF. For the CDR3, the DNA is TGTGCCAGCAGCTTACTGGGCCTTACTAATGAGCAGTTCTTC.

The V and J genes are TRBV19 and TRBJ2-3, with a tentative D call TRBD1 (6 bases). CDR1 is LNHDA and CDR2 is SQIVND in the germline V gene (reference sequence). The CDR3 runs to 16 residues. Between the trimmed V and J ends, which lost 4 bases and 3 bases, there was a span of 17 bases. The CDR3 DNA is TGTGCCAGTAGTAGCCGGGACACGAGGCTAACAGATACGCAGTATTTT. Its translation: CASSSRDTRLTDTQYF.

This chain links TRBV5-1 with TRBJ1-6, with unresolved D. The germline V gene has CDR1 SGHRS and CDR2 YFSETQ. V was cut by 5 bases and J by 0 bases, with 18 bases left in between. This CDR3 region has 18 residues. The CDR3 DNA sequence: TGCGCCAGCAGACTCACCTTAACAGATAGCTCCTATAATTCACCCCTCCACTTT. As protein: CASRLTLTDSSYNSPLHF. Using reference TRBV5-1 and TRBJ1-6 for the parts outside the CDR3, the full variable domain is KAGVTQTPRYLIKTRGQQVTLSCSPISGHRSVSWYQQTPGQGLQFLFEYFSETQRNKGNFPGRFSGRQFSNSRSEMNVSTLELGDSALYLCASRLTLTDSSYNSPLHFGNGTRLTVT.

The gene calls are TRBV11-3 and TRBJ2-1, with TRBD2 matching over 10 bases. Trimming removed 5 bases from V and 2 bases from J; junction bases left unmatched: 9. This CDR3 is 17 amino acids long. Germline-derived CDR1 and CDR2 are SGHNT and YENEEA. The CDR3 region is CASSTSTSGRPYNEQFF. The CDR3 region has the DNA TGTGCCAGCAGCACCTCGACTAGCGGGCGTCCCTACAATGAGCAGTTCTTC.

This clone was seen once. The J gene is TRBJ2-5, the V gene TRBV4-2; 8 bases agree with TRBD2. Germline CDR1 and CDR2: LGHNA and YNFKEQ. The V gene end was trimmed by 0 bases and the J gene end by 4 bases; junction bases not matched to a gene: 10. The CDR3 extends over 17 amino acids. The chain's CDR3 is CASSQEGLGYGAETQYF. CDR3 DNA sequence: TGTGCCAGCAGCCAAGAGGGACTAGGGTACGGGGCAGAGACCCAGTACTTC.